Listed below are T cell receptor beta chains from one sample, sequenced in a study of control samples from healthy donors and cancer patients. This table comes from immunoSEQ multiplex PCR, and its TCRdb copy is limited to in-frame clones, with some not included. Here the sample spans some 13,000 clones, approximately 77% being singletons. The sequenced material came from formalin-fixed, paraffin-embedded tissue. These receptors originate from a male donor with melanoma. The CDR3 runs from the conserved cysteine through the conserved F or W. The order of the fields is V gene, CDR3 length, D gene, J gene, clone size, CDR3 DNA, CDR3 protein. A D gene is named only where the DNA matches it firmly. Only some rows state a clone size, as once, few, many or a class for expanded clones.

v_call: TRBV7-3
cdr3_length: 10
d_call: -
j_call: TRBJ1-2
clone_size: -
cdr3_nt: TGTGCCAGCAGCAAGAAGGGCTACACCTTC
cdr3_aa: CASSKKGYTF

v_call: TRBV4-2
cdr3_length: 16
d_call: TRBD2
j_call: TRBJ2-2
clone_size: -
cdr3_nt: TGTGCCAGCAGCCAAGTTGGGACTAGCGTCACCGGGGAGCTGTTTTTT
cdr3_aa: CASSQVGTSVTGELFF

v_call: TRBV10-3
cdr3_length: 14
d_call: TRBD1
j_call: TRBJ1-3
clone_size: -
cdr3_nt: TGTGCCATCAGGGGACAGGTGGAAGGAAACACCATATATTTT
cdr3_aa: CAIRGQVEGNTIYF

v_call: TRBV4-2
cdr3_length: 15
d_call: -
j_call: TRBJ1-1
clone_size: once
cdr3_nt: TGTGCCAGCAGCCAAGAACTGGGACTCAGAACTGAAGCTTTCTTT
cdr3_aa: CASSQELGLRTEAFF

v_call: TRBV4-2
cdr3_length: 14
d_call: -
j_call: TRBJ1-2
clone_size: -
cdr3_nt: TGTGCCAGCAGCCTAGGGACGGAGAACTATGGCTACACCTTC
cdr3_aa: CASSLGTENYGYTF

v_call: TRBV28
cdr3_length: 12
d_call: TRBD1
j_call: TRBJ2-7
clone_size: few
cdr3_nt: TGTGCCTCCCGACAGGGATCCTACGAGCAGTACTTC
cdr3_aa: CASRQGSYEQYF

v_call: TRBV19
cdr3_length: 13
d_call: -
j_call: TRBJ2-2
clone_size: -
cdr3_nt: TGTGCCAGTACCGGACTTAAGGGCGGGGAGCTGTTTTTT
cdr3_aa: CASTGLKGGELFF

v_call: TRBV5-1
cdr3_length: 17
d_call: TRBD2
j_call: TRBJ2-7
clone_size: -
cdr3_nt: TGCGCCAGCAGCCCAACTAGCGGGGCTCTAAGCTCCTACGAGCAGTACTTC
cdr3_aa: CASSPTSGALSSYEQYF

v_call: TRBV19
cdr3_length: 13
d_call: -
j_call: TRBJ2-7
clone_size: -
cdr3_nt: TGTGCCAGTAGTGCCCCGGGGGCGGACGAGCAGTACTTC
cdr3_aa: CASSAPGADEQYF

v_call: TRBV6-5
cdr3_length: 13
d_call: -
j_call: TRBJ1-2
clone_size: few
cdr3_nt: TGTGCCAGCAGTTACTCGGGGACTTATGGCTACACCTTC
cdr3_aa: CASSYSGTYGYTF

v_call: TRBV4-1
cdr3_length: 16
d_call: -
j_call: TRBJ1-6
clone_size: -
cdr3_nt: TGCGCCAGCAGCCAAGAGCAGAGGTTGATTAATTCACCCCTCCACTTT
cdr3_aa: CASSQEQRLINSPLHF

v_call: TRBV5-4
cdr3_length: 14
d_call: TRBD1
j_call: TRBJ1-4
clone_size: -
cdr3_nt: TGTGCCAGCAGCTTGGATAGGGGGCACGAAAAACTGTTTTTT
cdr3_aa: CASSLDRGHEKLFF

v_call: TRBV7-2
cdr3_length: 16
d_call: TRBD2
j_call: TRBJ2-1
clone_size: -
cdr3_nt: TGTGCCAGCAGCTTAAGCGGCGGGGGGGCCTACAATGAGCAGTTCTTC
cdr3_aa: CASSLSGGGAYNEQFF

v_call: TRBV5-1
cdr3_length: 17
d_call: -
j_call: TRBJ1-2
clone_size: -
cdr3_nt: TGCGCCAGCAGCTCGCCCCCGGGGGGGGGCTATAACTATGGCTACACCTTC
cdr3_aa: CASSSPPGGGYNYGYTF

v_call: TRBV6-6
cdr3_length: 15
d_call: -
j_call: TRBJ2-2
clone_size: -
cdr3_nt: TGTGCCAGTCTACGGGGGGCAACGAACACCGGGGAGCTGTTTTTT
cdr3_aa: CASLRGATNTGELFF

v_call: TRBV5-4
cdr3_length: 15
d_call: -
j_call: TRBJ2-5
clone_size: -
cdr3_nt: TGTGCCAGCAGCTCGGGAAGAAGTATTCAAGAGACCCAGTACTTC
cdr3_aa: CASSSGRSIQETQYF

v_call: TRBV11-1
cdr3_length: 15
d_call: -
j_call: TRBJ1-6
clone_size: -
cdr3_nt: TGTGCCAGCAGCTTAGTAGGGGTAGATAATTCACCCCTCCACTTT
cdr3_aa: CASSLVGVDNSPLHF